Listed below are T cell receptor beta chains from one sample, sequenced in a study of blood T cell repertoires in COVID-19. TCRdb's copy holds only in-frame clones and misses some; the assay was immunoSEQ multiplex PCR. The table has some 220,000 clones, around 86% seen once. Specimen: PBMCs or T cells enriched from blood (not recorded which). The receptors were gathered from a middle-aged woman with acute COVID-19. Both conserved end residues are part of each CDR3. The order of the fields is clone size, D gene, V gene, J gene, CDR3 DNA, CDR3 protein. D genes are given only for firm matches. Size values are once, few and many counts, or a class for expanded clones, and some rows have none.

clone_size: .; d_call: .; v_call: TRBV2; j_call: TRBJ1-2; cdr3_nt: TGTGCCAGCAGGGATGACAGGACGATTCATGGCTACACCTTC; cdr3_aa: CASRDDRTIHGYTF
clone_size: .; d_call: TRBD1; v_call: TRBV30; j_call: TRBJ1-4; cdr3_nt: TGTGCCTGGAGTACTGTTAGGGGGCCTAATGAAAAACTGTTTTTT; cdr3_aa: CAWSTVRGPNEKLFF
clone_size: .; d_call: TRBD1; v_call: TRBV3-1/TRBV3-2; j_call: TRBJ1-6; cdr3_nt: TGTGCCAGCACCACTGAGAGCAGACAGGGTGAATTACATTCACCCCTCCACTTT; cdr3_aa: CASTTESRQGELHSPLHF
clone_size: .; d_call: TRBD1; v_call: TRBV12-3/TRBV12-4; j_call: TRBJ1-2; cdr3_nt: TGTGCCAGCAGCATTGGGACAGTTACTGGCTACACCTTC; cdr3_aa: CASSIGTVTGYTF
clone_size: .; d_call: TRBD1; v_call: TRBV4-3; j_call: TRBJ1-2; cdr3_nt: TGCGCCAGCAGCCCTACGGGGACAGCGGATTATGGCTACACCTTC; cdr3_aa: CASSPTGTADYGYTF
clone_size: .; d_call: TRBD1; v_call: TRBV5-4; j_call: TRBJ2-1; cdr3_nt: TGTGCCAGCAGCTTGAGCCCGTCGGGACAGGATACCTACAATGAGCAGTTCTTC; cdr3_aa: CASSLSPSGQDTYNEQFF
clone_size: .; d_call: .; v_call: TRBV5-1; j_call: TRBJ2-3; cdr3_nt: TGCGCCAGCAGCTTAACTAGCACAGATACGCAGTATTTT; cdr3_aa: CASSLTSTDTQYF
clone_size: .; d_call: .; v_call: TRBV2; j_call: TRBJ2-1; cdr3_nt: TGTGCCAGCAGGGACCGCCAGGGTCTAAGAAATGAGCAGTTCTTC; cdr3_aa: CASRDRQGLRNEQFF
clone_size: .; d_call: TRBD1; v_call: TRBV15; j_call: TRBJ2-1; cdr3_nt: TGTGCCACCAGCAGTCAGCCGGGACAGGGGAGGAATGAGCAGTTCTTC; cdr3_aa: CATSSQPGQGRNEQFF
clone_size: .; d_call: .; v_call: TRBV7-9; j_call: TRBJ1-6; cdr3_nt: TGTGCCAGCAGCTTTGGTGTGGTTCAGTCACCCCTCCACTTT; cdr3_aa: CASSFGVVQSPLHF
clone_size: .; d_call: TRBD1; v_call: TRBV2; j_call: TRBJ1-3; cdr3_nt: TGTGCCAGCAAGACAGGGAAAAACTCTGGAAACACCATATATTTT; cdr3_aa: CASKTGKNSGNTIYF
clone_size: .; d_call: .; v_call: TRBV7-9; j_call: TRBJ1-3; cdr3_nt: TGTGCCAGCAGCTGGACAGGAAACACCATATATTTT; cdr3_aa: CASSWTGNTIYF
clone_size: .; d_call: .; v_call: TRBV11-2; j_call: TRBJ1-1; cdr3_nt: TGTGCCAGCAGCTTAGATCGGGTCATGAACACTGAAGCTTTCTTT; cdr3_aa: CASSLDRVMNTEAFF
clone_size: once; d_call: .; v_call: TRBV6-5; j_call: TRBJ1-6; cdr3_nt: TGTGCCAGCACCGGGGAGGGTTATAATTCACCCCTCCACTTT; cdr3_aa: CASTGEGYNSPLHF
clone_size: few; d_call: TRBD1; v_call: TRBV19; j_call: TRBJ1-1; cdr3_nt: TGTGCCAGTAGTAAACAGGGGGCTGGGACTGAAGCTTTCTTT; cdr3_aa: CASSKQGAGTEAFF
clone_size: .; d_call: .; v_call: TRBV18; j_call: TRBJ2-7; cdr3_nt: TGTGCCAGCTCAGAGGGGACAACAGGCTACGAGCAGTACTTC; cdr3_aa: CASSEGTTGYEQYF
clone_size: once; d_call: .; v_call: TRBV3-1/TRBV3-2; j_call: TRBJ2-5; cdr3_nt: TGTGCCAGCAGCCGAACTAGTCTCGGAAAAGAGACCCAGTACTTC; cdr3_aa: CASSRTSLGKETQYF
clone_size: .; d_call: .; v_call: TRBV19; j_call: TRBJ1-1; cdr3_nt: TGTGCCAGTAGTATTTCCGAAAGGCGGCCGAACACTGAAGCTTTCTTT; cdr3_aa: CASSISERRPNTEAFF
clone_size: .; d_call: .; v_call: TRBV24-1; j_call: TRBJ2-1; cdr3_nt: TGTGCCACCAGTGATTTAGCCGGTGAGCAGTTCTTC; cdr3_aa: CATSDLAGEQFF
clone_size: .; d_call: .; v_call: TRBV11-3; j_call: TRBJ2-7; cdr3_nt: TGTGCCAGCAGCAAGACCGGGACACCCTACGAGCAGTACTTC; cdr3_aa: CASSKTGTPYEQYF
clone_size: .; d_call: TRBD1; v_call: TRBV19; j_call: TRBJ1-5; cdr3_nt: TGTGCCAGTAGTATATCAGACAGGGACAATCAGCCCCAGCATTTT; cdr3_aa: CASSISDRDNQPQHF
clone_size: .; d_call: TRBD1; v_call: TRBV27; j_call: TRBJ1-6; cdr3_nt: TGTGCCAGTAGAAGACAGGGCGTTTCACCCCTCCACTTT; cdr3_aa: CASRRQGVSPLHF
clone_size: few; d_call: .; v_call: TRBV15; j_call: TRBJ1-1; cdr3_nt: TGTGCCACCAGCAGAGATCTGAACGGCACTGAAGCTTTCTTT; cdr3_aa: CATSRDLNGTEAFF
clone_size: .; d_call: .; v_call: TRBV6-2/TRBV6-3; j_call: TRBJ1-2; cdr3_nt: TGTGCCAGCAGTTACTCGGGAGAAACCTATGGCTACACCTTC; cdr3_aa: CASSYSGETYGYTF
clone_size: .; d_call: TRBD1; v_call: TRBV5-8; j_call: TRBJ1-5; cdr3_nt: TGTGCCAGCAGCTTGGGGACAGGGTTTGACCAGCCCCAGCATTTT; cdr3_aa: CASSLGTGFDQPQHF
clone_size: once; d_call: .; v_call: TRBV7-3; j_call: TRBJ2-2; cdr3_nt: TGTGCCAGCAGCCCTAGACCGGGACAGAACACCGGGGAGCTGTTTTTT; cdr3_aa: CASSPRPGQNTGELFF
clone_size: .; d_call: .; v_call: TRBV10-2; j_call: TRBJ1-6; cdr3_nt: TGCGCCAGCAGTGATGACAGCTATTCACCCCTCCACTTT; cdr3_aa: CASSDDSYSPLHF
clone_size: .; d_call: TRBD1; v_call: TRBV10-2; j_call: TRBJ2-1; cdr3_nt: TGCGCCAGCAGGGGACAGGGGGCGAACAATGAGCAGTTCTTC; cdr3_aa: CASRGQGANNEQFF
clone_size: once; d_call: .; v_call: TRBV3-1/TRBV3-2; j_call: TRBJ1-4; cdr3_nt: TGTGCCAGCAGCCGGCCAGGGGCCGCCAATGAAAAACTGTTTTTT; cdr3_aa: CASSRPGAANEKLFF
clone_size: .; d_call: .; v_call: TRBV6-6; j_call: TRBJ1-2; cdr3_nt: TGTGCCAGCAGTTACCTGACCGGAGGGGCCCGCTATGGCTACACCTTC; cdr3_aa: CASSYLTGGARYGYTF
clone_size: .; d_call: TRBD2; v_call: TRBV5-1; j_call: TRBJ2-5; cdr3_nt: TGCGCCAGCAGCACGACTAGCGGGGCCATTCTTCAAGAGACCCAGTACTTC; cdr3_aa: CASSTTSGAILQETQYF
clone_size: .; d_call: TRBD2; v_call: TRBV9; j_call: TRBJ2-3; cdr3_nt: TGTGCCAGCAGCGCGACTAGCGGGGACCTCGATACGCAGTATTTT; cdr3_aa: CASSATSGDLDTQYF
clone_size: .; d_call: TRBD1; v_call: TRBV5-4; j_call: TRBJ1-2; cdr3_nt: TGTGCCAGCAGCTTGGGGGACAGACCTAACTATGGCTACACCTTC; cdr3_aa: CASSLGDRPNYGYTF
clone_size: .; d_call: .; v_call: TRBV25-1; j_call: TRBJ1-2; cdr3_nt: TGTGCCAGCAGTGAATTTGGGGGGAACTATGGCTACACCTTC; cdr3_aa: CASSEFGGNYGYTF
clone_size: few; d_call: .; v_call: TRBV7-9; j_call: TRBJ1-5; cdr3_nt: TGTGCCAGCAGCTTTGGGAGGGGCTGGGCCAATCAGCCCCAGCATTTT; cdr3_aa: CASSFGRGWANQPQHF
clone_size: .; d_call: TRBD1; v_call: TRBV9; j_call: TRBJ1-1; cdr3_nt: TGTGCCAGCAGCTCCTCCGGGACAGTCACCACTGAAGCTTTCTTT; cdr3_aa: CASSSSGTVTTEAFF
clone_size: .; d_call: .; v_call: TRBV11-2; j_call: TRBJ1-1; cdr3_nt: TGTGCCAGCAGCTTAGTATCAGGGTATCGCACTGAAGCTTTCTTT; cdr3_aa: CASSLVSGYRTEAFF
clone_size: .; d_call: .; v_call: TRBV7-9; j_call: TRBJ2-1; cdr3_nt: TGTGCCAGCACGACACGGGAGGGGGCTGGCTCCGAGCAGTTCTTC; cdr3_aa: CASTTREGAGSEQFF
clone_size: .; d_call: .; v_call: TRBV2; j_call: TRBJ1-2; cdr3_nt: TGTGCCAGCAGTGACAGCACCCGACACCACCCCTATGGCTACACCTTC; cdr3_aa: CASSDSTRHHPYGYTF
clone_size: once; d_call: .; v_call: TRBV4-1; j_call: TRBJ1-2; cdr3_nt: TGCGCCAGCAGCCAAGACCCAGGTTATGGCTACACCTTC; cdr3_aa: CASSQDPGYGYTF
clone_size: .; d_call: .; v_call: TRBV15; j_call: TRBJ1-2; cdr3_nt: TGTGCCACCAGCAGAGATCTGGCAGATAACTATGGCTACACCTTC; cdr3_aa: CATSRDLADNYGYTF
clone_size: once; d_call: TRBD1; v_call: TRBV24-1; j_call: TRBJ1-2; cdr3_nt: TGTGCCACCAGCCCCGACAGGGAAGATGGCTACACCTTC; cdr3_aa: CATSPDREDGYTF
clone_size: .; d_call: TRBD1; v_call: TRBV18; j_call: TRBJ1-1; cdr3_nt: TGTGCCACCACTCTAGGACAGGGAAGCAGGAACACTGAAGCTTTCTTT; cdr3_aa: CATTLGQGSRNTEAFF
clone_size: .; d_call: TRBD1; v_call: TRBV19; j_call: TRBJ1-2; cdr3_nt: TGTGCCAGTAGTAAGTTACAGGGGGCGTCTAGTGGCTACACCTTC; cdr3_aa: CASSKLQGASSGYTF
clone_size: few; d_call: .; v_call: TRBV27; j_call: TRBJ2-7; cdr3_nt: TGTGCCAGCAGTTTTCGGCGGCCTGGGTACGAGCAGTACTTC; cdr3_aa: CASSFRRPGYEQYF
clone_size: .; d_call: .; v_call: TRBV7-9; j_call: TRBJ1-2; cdr3_nt: TGTGCCAGCAGCGGGACACCCTATGGCTACACCTTC; cdr3_aa: CASSGTPYGYTF
clone_size: .; d_call: TRBD1; v_call: TRBV5-1; j_call: TRBJ2-7; cdr3_nt: TGCGCCAGCAGCTTCAACAGGGGATTCTCCTACGAGCAGTACTTC; cdr3_aa: CASSFNRGFSYEQYF
clone_size: .; d_call: .; v_call: TRBV5-1; j_call: TRBJ1-2; cdr3_nt: TGCGCCAGCAGCTCCCAAGAGGGCGAGGGCTACACCTTC; cdr3_aa: CASSSQEGEGYTF
clone_size: .; d_call: .; v_call: TRBV5-5; j_call: TRBJ2-2; cdr3_nt: TGTGCCAGCAGCCTGTTCGTTCGGGCGAACACCGGGGAGCTGTTTTTT; cdr3_aa: CASSLFVRANTGELFF
clone_size: .; d_call: TRBD2; v_call: TRBV9; j_call: TRBJ2-2; cdr3_nt: TGTGCCAGCAGCGTGGCCCCGGGACTAGCGGGGGTGACCGGGGAGCTGTTTTTT; cdr3_aa: CASSVAPGLAGVTGELFF
clone_size: .; d_call: .; v_call: TRBV12-3/TRBV12-4; j_call: TRBJ1-2; cdr3_nt: TGTGCCACCCGGGGGGAGGGGGACTATGGCTACACCTTC; cdr3_aa: CATRGEGDYGYTF
clone_size: .; d_call: .; v_call: TRBV7-7; j_call: TRBJ2-1; cdr3_nt: TGTGCTAGCAGCTCGACAGGAGGCGACTACAATGAGCAGTTCTTC; cdr3_aa: CASSSTGGDYNEQFF
clone_size: .; d_call: TRBD1; v_call: TRBV6-5; j_call: TRBJ2-7; cdr3_nt: TGTGCCAGCAGCTCACAGGGGAACTCCTACGAGCAGTACTTC; cdr3_aa: CASSSQGNSYEQYF
clone_size: .; d_call: TRBD1; v_call: TRBV9; j_call: TRBJ2-2; cdr3_nt: TGTGCCAGCAGCGCGGGACAGGCCGGCACCGGGGAGCTGTTTTTT; cdr3_aa: CASSAGQAGTGELFF
clone_size: .; d_call: .; v_call: TRBV3-1/TRBV3-2; j_call: TRBJ2-3; cdr3_nt: TGTGCCAGCAGCCATAAACGTCCAGGGAGGAGCACAGATACGCAGTATTTT; cdr3_aa: CASSHKRPGRSTDTQYF